This T cell receptor beta chain emerged from a study of T cell responses to AZD1222 COVID-19 vaccine. Study observations and caveats: In the spike-specific TCR repertoire, nearly half reportedly target unmutated variant regions. In a largely white British group with more females than males, clonal diversity was possibly underestimated.

Points on this clone: No antigen is known for it.

From germline, CDR1 is ENHRY and CDR2 SYGVKD. This CDR3 is built from 14 residues. V shed 0 bases and J shed 8 bases, with 10 bases lying between them. The table came from immunoSEQ multiplex PCR; TCRdb's copy has only in-frame clones and leaves some out. In the table there are more than 150,000 clones, just over 90% of which are singletons. The sequencing here drew on peripheral blood, taken 28 days after the second AZD1222 dose. The receptor's source is an adult who received the AZD1222 COVID-19 vaccine. The chain joins TRBV10-3 to TRBJ2-2; D is uncertain. The CDR3 here is CAISESGFIGELFF. DNA for the CDR3: TGTGCCATCAGTGAGTCAGGCTTCATTGGGGAGCTGTTTTTT.